The rows below give T cell receptor beta chains drawn from one sample of a study of blood T cell repertoires in COVID-19. Only in-frame clones appear in the TCRdb table, and some are missing; sequencing was by immunoSEQ multiplex PCR. The table lists about 76,000 clones, around 91% of them singletons. Material for sequencing was peripheral blood. The receptors stem from a human donor in a cohort sampled during active COVID-19. Both conserved end residues are part of each CDR3. The order of the fields is J gene, clone size, D gene, V gene, CDR3 protein, CDR3 DNA. D genes are given only for firm matches. Where a row states a size, it is once, few, many or the class of an expanded clone; other rows omit it.

j_gene: TRBJ2-7; abundance: -; d_gene: TRBD2; v_gene: TRBV7-9; CDR3aa: CASSLLAGAYEQYF; CDR3nt: TGTGCCAGCAGCTTATTGGCGGGGGCCTACGAGCAGTACTTC
j_gene: TRBJ2-2; abundance: -; d_gene: -; v_gene: TRBV7-2; CDR3aa: CASSQPGTNGELFF; CDR3nt: TGTGCCAGCAGCCAGCCGGGGACAAACGGGGAGCTGTTTTTT
j_gene: TRBJ1-1; abundance: once; d_gene: -; v_gene: TRBV10-2; CDR3aa: CASRKLDSPNTEAFF; CDR3nt: TGCGCCAGCCGTAAACTCGACAGTCCGAACACTGAAGCTTTCTTT
j_gene: TRBJ2-1; abundance: -; d_gene: -; v_gene: TRBV7-9; CDR3aa: CASSLGSGNEQFF; CDR3nt: TGTGCCAGCAGCTTAGGTTCGGGAAATGAGCAGTTCTTC
j_gene: TRBJ2-7; abundance: once; d_gene: -; v_gene: TRBV11-3; CDR3aa: CASSRGYEQYF; CDR3nt: TGTGCCAGCAGCCGGGGCTACGAGCAGTACTTC
j_gene: TRBJ1-1; abundance: -; d_gene: TRBD1; v_gene: TRBV14; CDR3aa: CASSQRQGWTEAFF; CDR3nt: TGTGCCAGCAGCCAGAGACAGGGGTGGACTGAAGCTTTCTTT
j_gene: TRBJ1-6; abundance: -; d_gene: TRBD1; v_gene: TRBV27; CDR3aa: CASSLIGTDLMWSPLHF; CDR3nt: TGTGCCAGCAGTTTGATTGGGACAGACCTTATGTGGTCACCCCTCCACTTT
j_gene: TRBJ1-3; abundance: -; d_gene: -; v_gene: TRBV19; CDR3aa: CASSILGVSGNTIYF; CDR3nt: TGTGCCAGTAGTATATTAGGGGTCTCTGGAAACACCATATATTTT
j_gene: TRBJ2-2; abundance: -; d_gene: TRBD2; v_gene: TRBV6-2/TRBV6-3; CDR3aa: CASSYRGNRGGLTGELFF; CDR3nt: TGTGCCAGCAGTTACCGGGGTAATCGCGGGGGGCTCACCGGGGAGCTGTTTTTT
j_gene: TRBJ2-1; abundance: few; d_gene: -; v_gene: TRBV4-1; CDR3aa: CASSQDRVGEQFF; CDR3nt: TGCGCCAGCAGCCAAGACAGGGTGGGTGAGCAGTTCTTC
j_gene: TRBJ2-6; abundance: -; d_gene: -; v_gene: TRBV6-5; CDR3aa: CASSPGYGANVLTF; CDR3nt: TGTGCCAGCAGTCCAGGGTATGGGGCCAACGTCCTGACTTTC
j_gene: TRBJ2-3; abundance: once; d_gene: TRBD2; v_gene: TRBV5-1; CDR3aa: CASSSSGTSKPDTQYF; CDR3nt: TGCGCCAGCAGCTCCTCCGGGACTAGCAAACCAGATACGCAGTATTTT
j_gene: TRBJ2-5; abundance: -; d_gene: -; v_gene: TRBV7-9; CDR3aa: CASSNPRETQYF; CDR3nt: TGTGCCAGCAGCAATCCCAGAGAGACCCAGTACTTC
j_gene: TRBJ2-4; abundance: -; d_gene: TRBD1; v_gene: TRBV28; CDR3aa: CASSSGQGRNIQYF; CDR3nt: TGTGCCAGCAGTTCGGGACAGGGCAGAAACATTCAGTACTTC
j_gene: TRBJ1-2; abundance: once; d_gene: -; v_gene: TRBV14; CDR3aa: CASSPRLADGYTF; CDR3nt: TGTGCCAGCAGCCCTCGACTTGCGGATGGCTACACCTTC
j_gene: TRBJ1-4; abundance: -; d_gene: TRBD1; v_gene: TRBV5-1; CDR3aa: CASSLAAQGSRVATNEKLFF; CDR3nt: TGCGCCAGCAGCTTGGCGGCACAGGGGTCCAGGGTCGCAACTAATGAAAAACTGTTTTTT
j_gene: TRBJ2-7; abundance: once; d_gene: TRBD2; v_gene: TRBV6-1; CDR3aa: CASSESVTSSYEQYF; CDR3nt: TGTGCCAGCAGTGAATCTGTGACTAGCAGCTACGAGCAGTACTTC
j_gene: TRBJ2-5; abundance: -; d_gene: TRBD2; v_gene: TRBV4-2; CDR3aa: CASSQAIAGSQETQYF; CDR3nt: TGTGCCAGCAGCCAAGCTATAGCGGGATCGCAAGAGACCCAGTACTTC
j_gene: TRBJ2-3; abundance: once; d_gene: -; v_gene: TRBV7-8; CDR3aa: CASSPRRAHLTDTQYF; CDR3nt: TGTGCCAGCAGCCCCCGCAGGGCCCATTTGACAGATACGCAGTATTTT
j_gene: TRBJ2-7; abundance: once; d_gene: -; v_gene: TRBV7-2; CDR3aa: CASSQLGGDEQYF; CDR3nt: TGTGCCAGCAGCCAGCTGGGGGGTGACGAGCAGTACTTC
j_gene: TRBJ2-3; abundance: -; d_gene: -; v_gene: TRBV7-9; CDR3aa: CASSLVQAFTDTQYF; CDR3nt: TGTGCCAGCAGCTTAGTGCAAGCCTTCACAGATACGCAGTATTTT
j_gene: TRBJ1-3; abundance: -; d_gene: TRBD1; v_gene: TRBV5-4; CDR3aa: CASSLARDRVSGNTIYF; CDR3nt: TGTGCCAGCAGCTTGGCCCGGGACAGGGTCTCTGGAAACACCATATATTTT
j_gene: TRBJ2-7; abundance: -; d_gene: TRBD1; v_gene: TRBV7-6; CDR3aa: CASSLGDRYLSYEQYF; CDR3nt: TGTGCCAGCAGCTTAGGGGACAGGTACCTCTCCTACGAGCAGTACTTC
j_gene: TRBJ2-7; abundance: -; d_gene: -; v_gene: TRBV18; CDR3aa: CASSPRGPGTYEQYF; CDR3nt: TGTGCCAGCTCCCCCCGCGGGCCAGGAACCTACGAGCAGTACTTC
j_gene: TRBJ2-3; abundance: -; d_gene: -; v_gene: TRBV10-3; CDR3aa: CAISEQGHADTQYF; CDR3nt: TGTGCCATCAGTGAGCAGGGGCATGCAGATACGCAGTATTTT
j_gene: TRBJ1-3; abundance: -; d_gene: TRBD1; v_gene: TRBV29-1; CDR3aa: CSVEDAGGFSGNTIYF; CDR3nt: TGCAGCGTTGAAGATGCAGGGGGATTCTCTGGAAACACCATATATTTT
j_gene: TRBJ1-1; abundance: -; d_gene: -; v_gene: TRBV10-3; CDR3aa: CAISRQENEAFF; CDR3nt: TGTGCCATCAGTCGACAGGAGAATGAAGCTTTCTTT
j_gene: TRBJ2-5; abundance: -; d_gene: -; v_gene: TRBV9; CDR3aa: CASSVGDGSTGTQLTQYF; CDR3nt: TGTGCCAGCAGCGTAGGGGATGGTTCAACAGGAACCCAATTGACCCAGTACTTC